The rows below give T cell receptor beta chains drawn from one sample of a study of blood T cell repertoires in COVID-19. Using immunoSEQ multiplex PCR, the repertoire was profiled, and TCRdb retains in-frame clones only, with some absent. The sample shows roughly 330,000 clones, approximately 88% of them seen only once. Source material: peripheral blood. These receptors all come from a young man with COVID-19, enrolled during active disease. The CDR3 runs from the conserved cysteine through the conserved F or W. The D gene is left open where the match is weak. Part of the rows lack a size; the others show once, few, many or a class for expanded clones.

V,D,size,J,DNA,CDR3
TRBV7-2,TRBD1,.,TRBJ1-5,TGTGCCAGCAGCTTTGACAGGGGTGTAAATCAGCCCCAGCATTTT,CASSFDRGVNQPQHF
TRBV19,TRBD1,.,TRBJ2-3,TGTGCCAGTAGTATAGGCACCGGGACAGGGTACACAGATACGCAGTATTTT,CASSIGTGTGYTDTQYF
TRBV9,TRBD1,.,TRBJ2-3,TGTGCCAGCAGCGTAGCAGAAGGCAGGGGGTTTTTCAGCACAGATACGCAGTATTTT,CASSVAEGRGFFSTDTQYF
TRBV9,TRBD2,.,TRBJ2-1,TGTGCCAGCAGCGTAGGCGGTCATAGCGGGAGGCACTCCTACAATGAGCAGTTCTTC,CASSVGGHSGRHSYNEQFF
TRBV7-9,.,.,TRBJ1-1,TGTGCCAGCAGCCTGACGGGACAAATGAACACTGAAGCTTTCTTT,CASSLTGQMNTEAFF
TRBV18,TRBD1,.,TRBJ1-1,TGTGCCAGCTCGCCGGCCTTGACAGGGGGAAACACTGAAGCTTTCTTT,CASSPALTGGNTEAFF
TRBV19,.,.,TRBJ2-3,TGTGCCAGTAGTATTCGAACGGGAACAGATACGCAGTATTTT,CASSIRTGTDTQYF
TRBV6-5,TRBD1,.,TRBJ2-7,TGTGCCAGTAAGGGACAGTCCTACGAGCAGTACTTC,CASKGQSYEQYF
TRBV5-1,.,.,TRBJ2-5,TGCGCCAGCAGCTTGGACAGCCAAGAGACCCAGTACTTC,CASSLDSQETQYF
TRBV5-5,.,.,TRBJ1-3,TGTGCCAGCAGCTCCAGGGCAACGGCTGGAAACACCATATATTTT,CASSSRATAGNTIYF
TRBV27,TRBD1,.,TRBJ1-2,TGTGCCAGCAGTAATTTATACGGGACAGGGTATGATGGCTACACCTTC,CASSNLYGTGYDGYTF
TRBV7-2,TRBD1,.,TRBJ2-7,TGTGCTAGCAGCTTAGAACAGGGGAAGGGCTCCTACGAGCAGTACTTC,CASSLEQGKGSYEQYF
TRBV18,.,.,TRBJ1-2,TGTGCCAGCTCACTAGGTCAGGGGACGACGGGTGGCTACACCTTC,CASSLGQGTTGGYTF
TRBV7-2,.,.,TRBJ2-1,TGTGCCAGCAGCTTAGCTCGGTCCGGGAGTCTTAGGAATGAGCAGTTCTTC,CASSLARSGSLRNEQFF
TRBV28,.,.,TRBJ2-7,TGTGCCAGCAGCCCAGGGCGGACCTACGAGCAGTACTTC,CASSPGRTYEQYF
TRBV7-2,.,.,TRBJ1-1,TGTGCCAGCAGCCCCCCGTCCTCGAACACTGAAGCTTTCTTT,CASSPPSSNTEAFF
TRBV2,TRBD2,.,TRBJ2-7,TGTGCCAGCACCCTAGCGGCGCCCTACGAGCAGTACTTC,CASTLAAPYEQYF
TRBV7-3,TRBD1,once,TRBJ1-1,TGTGCCAGCAGCCGTATCAAAAAAGGGACAGCCATGAACACTGAAGCTTTCTTT,CASSRIKKGTAMNTEAFF
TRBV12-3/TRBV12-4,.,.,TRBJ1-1,TGTGCCAGCAGTCCCGTCGGGGGCACTGAAGCTTTCTTT,CASSPVGGTEAFF
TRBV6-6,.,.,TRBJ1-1,TGTGCCAGTACAGGGACGAACACTGAAGCTTTCTTT,CASTGTNTEAFF
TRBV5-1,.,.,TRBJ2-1,TGCGCCAGCAGCTTGGATTTAGTCAATGAGCAGTTCTTC,CASSLDLVNEQFF
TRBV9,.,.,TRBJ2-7,TGTGCCAGCAGCCCGCCGGACAGCTACGAGCAGTACTTC,CASSPPDSYEQYF
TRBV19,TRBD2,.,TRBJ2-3,TGTGCCAGTAGTATAGGCACGGGAGGGCCTTCAGATACGCAGTATTTT,CASSIGTGGPSDTQYF
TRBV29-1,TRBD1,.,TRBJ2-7,TGCAGCGTTCAACAGGGGGCGGGCGAGCAGTACTTC,CSVQQGAGEQYF
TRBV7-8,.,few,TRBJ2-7,TGTGCCAGCAGCTTAGTGGAGAGGAGCTCCTACGAGCAGTACTTC,CASSLVERSSYEQYF
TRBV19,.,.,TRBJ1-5,TGTGCCAGTTTTCCACAAGGCGGGGGCCATCAGCCCCAGCATTTT,CASFPQGGGHQPQHF
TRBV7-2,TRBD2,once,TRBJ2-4,TGTGCCAGCAGCTTAGCGCTTTGGACTAGCGGGGGATTCGCCAAAAACATTCAGTACTTC,CASSLALWTSGGFAKNIQYF
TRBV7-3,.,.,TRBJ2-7,TGTGCCAGCAGCTCCTCAGACAGGTTTTACTTC,CASSSSDRFYF
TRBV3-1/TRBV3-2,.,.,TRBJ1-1,TGTGCCAGCAGCCAAGGGAGAGTAGCAAGGAACACTGAAGCTTTCTTT,CASSQGRVARNTEAFF
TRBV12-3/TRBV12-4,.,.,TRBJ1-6,TGTGCCAGCAGTTTGGCAGATTCACCCCTCCACTTT,CASSLADSPLHF
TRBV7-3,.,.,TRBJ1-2,TGTGCCAGCAGCTTGGCGCCAGAGGATGGCTACACCTTC,CASSLAPEDGYTF
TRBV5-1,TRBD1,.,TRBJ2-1,TGCGCCAGCAGCACGGGTTCTGGACAGGGATACAATGAGCAGTTCTTC,CASSTGSGQGYNEQFF
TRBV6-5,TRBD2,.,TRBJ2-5,TGTGCCAGCAGTTTGGGGCCTAGCGGGGGGGAGACCCAGTACTTC,CASSLGPSGGETQYF
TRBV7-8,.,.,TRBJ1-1,TGTGCCAGCAGCCCTACTCTTAGTGGCGCTGACAGGAAGGACACTGAAGCTTTCTTT,CASSPTLSGADRKDTEAFF
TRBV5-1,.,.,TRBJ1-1,TGCGCCAGCAGCCCTAGAGAGAGCACTGAAGCTTTCTTT,CASSPRESTEAFF
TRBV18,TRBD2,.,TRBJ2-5,TGTGCCAGCTCACGGCCCGGGACTAGCGGGCTATCTCCTAAAGAGACCCAGTACTTC,CASSRPGTSGLSPKETQYF
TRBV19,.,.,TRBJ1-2,TGTGCCAGTAGTGTCGATATCTCCCTAGGCTACACCTTC,CASSVDISLGYTF
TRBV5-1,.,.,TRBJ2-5,TGCGCCAGCAGTCTGGCGCGCGGTAAAGAGACCCAGTACTTC,CASSLARGKETQYF
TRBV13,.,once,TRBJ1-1,TGTGCCAGCAGCTCGGGCACTGAAGCTTTCTTT,CASSSGTEAFF
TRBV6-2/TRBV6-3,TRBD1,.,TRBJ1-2,TGTGCCAGCAGTGACCCGGGACAGGGGACTGGCTACACCTTC,CASSDPGQGTGYTF